These 26 T cell receptor beta chains share one sample of origin, sequenced in a study of control samples from healthy donors and cancer patients. Method: immunoSEQ multiplex PCR; TCRdb's copy keeps in-frame clones and lacks some. The sample holds over 80,000 clones, around 92% seen once. The sample taken for sequencing was blood. The receptors were sampled from a man aged 25 to 40 in good health.

The chain combines TRBV9 with TRBJ2-3; the D is unclear. This CDR3 has 15 amino acids. The V end lost 0 bases, the J end lost 2 bases, and 10 bases lay between the germline ends. The germline CDR1 and CDR2 sequences are SGDLS and YYNGEE. CDR3 nucleotide sequence: TGTGCCAGCAGCGTAGATCAGCGCGCCACAGATACGCAGTATTTT. Translated, it gives CASSVDQRATDTQYF.

This clone showed up just once. The gene calls are TRBV14 and TRBJ2-7; no definite D call. Between the trimmed V and J ends, which lost 4 bases and 2 bases, there was a span of 6 bases. This CDR3 has 12 amino acids. Germline lookup yields CDR1 SGHDN and CDR2 FVKESK. The DNA for the CDR3 is TGTGCCAGCAGCCGAACAGCCTACGAGCAGTACTTC. Residues: CASSRTAYEQYF.

As concerns this clone: Germline is not matched at one junction end, which may reflect a read error. V is TRBV2 and J is TRBJ2-5; D is perhaps TRBD1 (6 bases). Germline CDR1 SNHLY, CDR2 FYNNEI. The CDR3 consists of 17 residues. CDR3 sequence reads: CASSDPPVFWGQGTQYF. The DNA for the CDR3 is TGTGCCAGCAGTGACCCCCCGGTTTTTTGGGGGCAAGGGACCCAGTACTTC.

This sequence joins TRBV28 and TRBJ1-1; D is unclear. V was trimmed by 3 bases and J by 6 bases, leaving 5 bases between them. Germline V gene data show CDR1 as MDHEN and CDR2 as SYDVKM. The CDR3 totals 11 residues. The CDR3 DNA follows: TGTGCCAGCAGTTTCTACGCTGAAGCTTTCTTT. Its protein is CASSFYAEAFF.

V is TRBV5-1 and J is TRBJ2-7; D is possibly TRBD2 (6 bases). CDR1 is SGHRS, CDR2 YFSETQ, per germline. The length of the CDR3 is 15 residues. Trimming pared 5 bases from V and 0 bases from J, leaving 15 bases between. The CDR3 region has the DNA TGCGCCAGCAGACCTTGGGGGACTGGCTCCTACGAGCAGTACTTC. Residues: CASRPWGTGSYEQYF.

The chain carries TRBV11-3 and TRBJ2-1, with 8 bases aligning to TRBD2. Germline values: CDR1 SGHNT, CDR2 YENEEA. The CDR3 spans 14 residues. Germline trimming cut 3 bases from V and 4 bases from J; bases unmatched to any gene: 2. The CDR3 here is CASSFERGYNEQFF. The CDR3, as DNA: TGTGCCAGCAGCTTTGAGCGGGGGTACAATGAGCAGTTCTTC.

In this sample, this clone turned up a few times. The V gene is TRBV5-1, the J gene TRBJ2-7, with TRBD1 matching 7 bases. The CDR3 length is 16 residues. Per the germline V gene, CDR1 is SGHRS and CDR2 is YFSETQ. Losses at the gene ends were 3 bases for V and 5 bases for J; bases not matched to a gene: 14. The CDR3 DNA reads as TGCGCCAGCAGCTCATCGCCAGGGGGACGAGGGAACGAGCAGTACTTC. Amino acid sequence: CASSSSPGGRGNEQYF.

V and J are TRBV7-9 and TRBJ1-2; D unresolved. The ends were cut back, 0 bases at V and 2 bases at J, with 10 bases in the middle. The CDR3 is made up of 15 amino acids. Germline V CDR1 and CDR2: SEHNR, FQNEAQ (reference sequence). The CDR3 is CASSLAESGNYGYTF. The CDR3 DNA reads TGTGCCAGCAGCTTAGCGGAATCGGGCAACTATGGCTACACCTTC.

V is TRBV10-1 and J is TRBJ2-1, with a tentative D call TRBD2 (7 bases). The CDR3 has 16 amino acids. Germline assignment: CDR1 WNHNN and CDR2 SYGVQD (reference sequence). The germline V and J ends were trimmed by 6 bases and 4 bases, with 19 bases remaining between them. In nucleotides, the CDR3 is TGCGCCAGCAGCCAAGGGGGGGGCGCATTTTACAATGAGCAGTTCTTC. The encoded protein is CASSQGGGAFYNEQFF.

The chain joins TRBV7-9 to TRBJ2-5; D gene uncertain. The CDR3 is 15 amino acids. CDR1 and CDR2 (germline): SEHNR, FQNEAQ (reference sequence). Trimming took off 5 bases at V and 3 bases at J, with 16 bases between the two ends. This CDR3 is CASSAPLERKETQYF. The CDR3 nucleotides are TGTGCCAGCAGCGCCCCACTGGAGAGGAAAGAGACCCAGTACTTC.

The J gene is TRBJ1-3, the V gene TRBV12-5; TRBD1 might be the D (5 bases). Deletions cut 1 base from V and 0 bases from J, with 10 bases between. Germline V gene data show CDR1 as LGHNT and CDR2 as FRNRAP. The CDR3 contains 16 residues. CDR3 sequence reads: CASGLGTGPSGNTIYF. Here the CDR3 DNA reads TGTGCTAGTGGTTTGGGCACAGGCCCCTCTGGAAACACCATATATTTT.

The chain employs TRBV3-1 (or the pseudogene TRBV3-2) and TRBJ1-1; 11 nucleotides align to TRBD1. Trimming cost V 2 bases and J 5 bases; bases outside gene matches: 4. This CDR3 comprises 15 residues. The germline gives CDR1 LGHDT, CDR2 YNNKEL (reference sequence). The CDR3 sequence: CASSQSDRGLTEAFF. CDR3 in DNA: TGTGCCAGCAGCCAATCGGACAGGGGGCTTACTGAAGCTTTCTTT.

The rearrangement links TRBV11-3 to TRBJ2-2; 9 positions agree with TRBD1. Germline CDR1 SGHNT, CDR2 YENEEA. This CDR3 region has 15 residues. J gave up 6 bases and V 5 bases, and 7 bases lay outside the gene matches. The CDR3 loop is CASSNTGGSSGELFF. The CDR3 coding sequence is TGTGCCAGCAGCAACACAGGGGGCTCGTCCGGGGAGCTGTTTTTT.

V usage is TRBV15 and J usage is TRBJ1-1; 8 bases agree with TRBD1. The CDR3 extends over 14 amino acids. CDR1 is LNHNV and CDR2 is YYDKDF in the germline V gene (reference sequence). V dropped 9 bases and J dropped 1; count of bases not matched to a gene: 7. The CDR3 nucleotides read TGTGCCACTGGCCGGGACAGGAAGAACACTGAAGCTTTCTTT. Amino acids: CATGRDRKNTEAFF.

V usage is TRBV6-5 and J usage is TRBJ1-4; TRBD1 matches 11 bases. This CDR3 region has 15 residues. V was pared by 5 bases and J by 4 bases, with 3 bases of the junction left unmatched. Per germline, CDR1 MNHEY and CDR2 SVGAGI. For the CDR3, the DNA is TGTGCCAGCAGTCGGGGACAGGGGGTTAATGAAAAACTGTTTTTT. Amino acids: CASSRGQGVNEKLFF.

The CDR3 is CASGDRISYEQYF. The CDR3 DNA sequence: TGTGCCAGTGGGGACAGGATCTCCTACGAGCAGTACTTC. The chain employs TRBV19 and TRBJ2-7, with TRBD1 identical over 8 bases. CDR3 length: 13 amino acids. Per the germline V gene, CDR1 is LNHDA and CDR2 is SQIVND (reference sequence). The trim removed 8 bases at V and 0 bases at J, leaving 3 bases unmatched.

The rearrangement joins TRBV18 to TRBJ2-7, with TRBD1 matching over 7 bases. The V gene end was trimmed by 6 bases and the J gene end by 4 bases; junction bases not matched to a gene: 9. Germline-derived CDR1 and CDR2 are KGHSH and LQKENI. CDR3 size: 14 residues. The chain's CDR3 is CASSQRGQWYEQYF. CDR3 coding DNA: TGTGCCAGCTCGCAAAGGGGACAGTGGTACGAGCAGTACTTC. Using reference TRBV18 and TRBJ2-7 for the parts outside the CDR3, the full variable domain is NAGVMQNPRHLVRRRGQEARLRCSPMKGHSHVYWYRQLPEEGLKFMVYLQKENIIDESGMPKERFSAEFPKEGPSILRIQQVVRGDSAAYFCASSQRGQWYEQYFGPGTRLTVT.

The V and J genes are TRBV28 and TRBJ1-1; possible D gene TRBD1, 5 bases. CDR3 size: 17 residues. V lost 6 bases, J lost 5 bases, and 25 bases lay in between. Germline lookup yields CDR1 MDHEN and CDR2 SYDVKM. The CDR3 spells CASRSDLAGWGGTEAFF. CDR3 nucleotides: TGTGCCAGCAGGTCGGACCTAGCAGGCTGGGGGGGGACTGAAGCTTTCTTT.

The genes are TRBV7-9 and TRBJ2-3; tentatively, D is TRBD1 or TRBD2 (5 bases each). CDR3 length equals 14 residues. The V end lost 5 bases, the J end lost 0 bases, and 9 bases lay between the germline ends. CDR1 SEHNR and CDR2 FQNEAQ come from the germline V gene (reference sequence). In DNA form, the CDR3 reads TGTGCCAGCAGCCGGGACCCGAGCACAGATACGCAGTATTTT. Protein sequence: CASSRDPSTDTQYF.

The chain carries TRBV10-3 and TRBJ1-4; D is perhaps TRBD1 (5 bases). V lost 8 bases to trimming and J lost 6 bases, with 16 bases between them. The CDR3 has 14 residues. CDR1 is ENHRY, CDR2 SYGVKD, per germline. As DNA, the CDR3 is TGTGCCATCTCCGGGCTTGGGGGGGATGAAAAACTGTTTTTT. Amino acid sequence: CAISGLGGDEKLFF.

The rearrangement joins TRBV14 to TRBJ1-1, with no clear D. The CDR3 is 14 residues long. V was pared by 1 base and J by 3 bases, with 9 bases between. Germline loops: CDR1 SGHDN, CDR2 FVKESK. The CDR3 region has the DNA TGTGCCAGCAGCCAAGGGTCCTCCCACACTGAAGCTTTCTTT. Amino acids: CASSQGSSHTEAFF.

The gene calls are TRBV7-6 and TRBJ2-1; D possibly matches TRBD1 or TRBD2 (5 bases each). Looked up from germline, CDR1 is SGHVS and CDR2 is FNYEAQ. This CDR3 comprises 15 residues. V shed 1 base and J shed 4 bases, with 11 bases lying between them. CDR3 region: CASSLGDDVYNEQFF. CDR3 DNA sequence: TGTGCCAGCAGCTTAGGGGACGACGTATACAATGAGCAGTTCTTC. Drawing the rest from reference TRBV7-6 and TRBJ2-1, the complete variable domain is GAGVSQSPRYKVTKRGQDVALRCDPISGHVSLYWYRQALGQGPEFLTYFNYEAQQDKSGLPNDRFSAERPEGSISTLTIQRTEQRDSAMYRCASSLGDDVYNEQFFGPGTRLTVL.

This clone was seen just once. The chain recombines TRBV7-7 with TRBJ2-5, with 12 nucleotides matching TRBD2. The CDR3 contains 17 residues. Germline loops: CDR1 SSHAT, CDR2 FNYEAQ (reference sequence). V was pared by 3 bases and J by 5 bases, with 10 bases of the junction left unmatched. DNA for the CDR3: TGTGCCAGCAGCTTGTACCCGGGAACTAGCGGGGGGGAGACCCAGTACTTC. It is translated as CASSLYPGTSGGETQYF. Full variable domain (rest looked up from reference TRBV7-7 and TRBJ2-5): GAGVSQSPRYKVTKRGQDVTLRCDPISSHATLYWYQQALGQGPEFLTYFNYEAQPDKSGLPSDRFSAERPEGSISTLTIQRTEQRDSAMYRCASSLYPGTSGGETQYFGPGTRLLVL.

This clone was seen just once. The chain has TRBV6-2 or TRBV6-3 and TRBJ2-3; possible D gene TRBD1, 5 bases. The CDR3 runs to 14 residues. CDR1 and CDR2 (germline): MNHEY, SVGEGT. V was trimmed by 6 bases and J by 1 base, leaving 11 bases between them. CDR3 sequence: CASSSIRGTDTQYF. In DNA form, the CDR3 reads TGTGCCAGCAGCTCCATCAGGGGCACAGATACGCAGTATTTT.

This clone was recorded a few times. This rearrangement joins TRBV6-2 or TRBV6-3 to TRBJ2-3, with D possibly called TRBD1 or TRBD2 (5 bases each). Trimming took 6 bases from V and 4 from J, leaving 17 bases between them. Germline V CDR1 and CDR2: MNHEY, SVGEGT. This CDR3 has 15 amino acids. The CDR3, as DNA: TGTGCCAGCAGCCGTGGGGACCCCGGACCAGATACGCAGTATTTT. Its translation: CASSRGDPGPDTQYF.

This chain connects TRBV5-1 to TRBJ2-7; TRBD1 agrees at 10 bases. The CDR3 is 18 amino acids. CDR1 is SGHRS and CDR2 is YFSETQ in the germline V gene. The V and J ends lost 3 bases and 1 base, in that order; junction bases with no gene match: 13. The chain's CDR3 is CASSYSFLTGGFSYEQYF. The CDR3 DNA sequence: TGCGCCAGCAGCTACAGTTTCCTGACAGGGGGCTTTTCCTACGAGCAGTACTTC.